This entry features one T cell receptor (beta chain) sequence. Data came from immunoSEQ multiplex PCR; TCRdb stores just in-frame clones and leaves some out. The sample lists around 40,000 clones, 80% to 95% seen once, with about 0.48% in the top ten. The data were taken from a study of T cell changes during pregnancy in multiple sclerosis. Germline V gene data show CDR1 as SGHTS and CDR2 as YDEGEE. The CDR3 contains 15 residues. V lost 0 bases, J lost 1 base, and 1 base stayed unmatched. This sequence joins TRBV5-8 and TRBJ2-3; 8 positions match TRBD2. The material was CD4+ T cells from peripheral blood mononuclear cells, obtained in the second trimester of pregnancy. The TCR originated in a female donor in good health, enrolled as a control in a pregnancy study. This CDR3 is CASSLGAGGTDTQYF. In nucleotides, the CDR3 is TGTGCCAGCAGCTTGGGAGCGGGAGGCACAGATACGCAGTATTTT.